Each of the 31 T cell receptor beta chains below was sequenced from the same sample in a study of T cell clonality in common variable immunodeficiency. Assay: immunoSEQ multiplex PCR; the TCRdb copy retains only in-frame clones and omits some. This sample has some 60,000 clones, each found more than once. Sequencing was carried out using peripheral blood mononuclear cells. The receptors were sampled from a person aged 18-69 years in good health.

This clone was seen repeatedly, ten times or more. The CDR3 spells CSAQGGQGHNEQFF. CDR3 DNA, as far as it was read: TGCAGTGCTCAAGGGGGACAGGGGCACAATGAG. The chain joins TRBV20-1 to TRBJ2-1, with 10 nucleotides matching TRBD1. The read finishes 3 residues shy of the CDR3 end, and the germline J gene is used to complete it. The J segment lost 5 bases and the V segment lost 5 bases, leaving 6 bases of the junction unmatched. Germline assignment: CDR1 DFQATT and CDR2 SNEGSKA (reference sequence). This CDR3 spans 14 amino acids.

This clone was detected ten times or more. Sequencing ends 3 residues short of the CDR3 end; the germline J gene provides the rest. The chain links TRBV4-1 to TRBJ1-5; D possibly corresponds to TRBD1 (5 bases). Germline CDR1 is MGHRA and CDR2 is YSYEKL. The CDR3 is 17 amino acids. V lost 4 bases and J lost 3, with 19 bases in between. The CDR3 here is CASSRGRSRGYNQPQHF. The part of the CDR3 DNA that was read is TGCGCCAGCAGCCGGGGTCGTAGTCGGGGGTACAATCAGCCC.

This clone was seen ten or more times. The read falls 3 residues short of the CDR3 end, and the missing part is taken from the germline J gene. The chain carries TRBV20-1 and TRBJ1-2; 9 bases are shared with TRBD1. The CDR3 runs 13 residues. After removal of 5 bases from V and 7 bases from J, the junction contained 8 bases not matched to a gene. Germline loops: CDR1 DFQATT, CDR2 SNEGSKA (reference sequence). The CDR3 region is CSAGPGQGGGYTF. CDR3 DNA, as far as it was read: TGCAGTGCTGGTCCGGGACAGGGAGGTGGC.

This clone was observed at least ten times. The read falls 3 residues short of the CDR3 end, and the missing part is taken from the germline J gene. The rearrangement uses TRBV13 and TRBJ1-5; D is perhaps TRBD1 (6 bases). Trimming stripped 4 bases from V and 4 bases from J, with 11 bases between. The CDR3 contains 14 residues. Germline-derived CDR1 and CDR2 are PRHDT and FYEKMQ (reference sequence). The CDR3 spells CASSSGQTNQPQHF. CDR3 DNA (partial): TGTGCCAGCAGCTCAGGACAGACAAATCAGCCC.

In its sample, this clone was seen many times. The observed sequence ends 3 residues before the CDR3 terminus, with the missing tail filled in from the germline J gene. This chain joins TRBV20-1 and TRBJ2-3; 7 bases line up with TRBD2. The length of the CDR3 is 19 residues. V shed 0 bases, J shed 0 bases, and the junction held 15 bases outside the gene matches. The germline V gene encodes CDR1 DFQATT and CDR2 SNEGSKA (reference sequence). The CDR3 bases that were read are TGCAGTGCTAGAGATCAGGCTAGCGGCTATACCCCTAGCACAGATACG. It encodes CSARDQASGYTPSTDT. The entire CDR3 protein reads CSARDQASGYTPSTDTQYF.

This clone has ten or more counts. The CDR3 goes on 3 residues after the read ends, and that part is filled in from the germline J gene. This chain uses TRBV10-3 with TRBJ1-5; a possible D gene is TRBD1 (6 bases). The CDR3 extends over 15 amino acids. With 2 bases removed from V and 7 bases from J, the gap between germline ends came to 15 bases. CDR1 and CDR2 from the germline V gene are ENHRY and SYGVKD. The CDR3 here is CAISEAWGQGQPQHF. Partial CDR3 DNA: TGTGCCATCAGTGAGGCGTGGGGGCAAGGGCAGCCC.

This clone was seen ten or more times. The read gets to within 3 residues of the CDR3 end, and the germline J gene fills in the rest. This chain connects TRBV20-1 to TRBJ2-3; TRBD2 aligns across 10 bases. In germline, CDR1 is DFQATT, CDR2 SNEGSKA (reference sequence). This CDR3 region has 18 residues. V lost 0 bases to trimming and J lost 6 bases; unmatched junction nucleotides: 15. The sequenced part of the CDR3 DNA is TGCAGTGCTAGAGATCCAGGAGGGCTAGCGGGAGCTTGGGATACG. Translated, it gives CSARDPGGLAGAWDT. The whole CDR3 protein is CSARDPGGLAGAWDTQYF.

This clone was seen at least ten times. From the germline J gene comes the end of the CDR3, since the read stops 3 residues before it. The gene calls are TRBV20-1 and TRBJ2-7, with TRBD2 matching 13 bases. V lost 3 bases to trimming and J lost 4 bases; unmatched junction nucleotides: 18. The CDR3 has 19 residues. The V gene's germline CDR1 is DFQATT and CDR2 SNEGSKA (reference sequence). Incomplete CDR3 DNA: TGCAGTGCTAGCGCACCGGGACTAGCGGGAAGCTCCTCTTGGTACGAG. It is translated as CSASAPGLAGSSSWYE. The full CDR3 sequence reads CSASAPGLAGSSSWYEQYF.

Ten or more counts support this clone. The read falls 3 residues short of the CDR3 end, and the missing part is taken from the germline J gene. The V call is TRBV5-1, the J call TRBJ2-3; D call uncertain. This CDR3 has 15 residues. Trimming removed 0 bases from V and 0 bases from J, with 8 bases in between. CDR1 is SGHRS, CDR2 YFSETQ, per germline. The CDR3: CASSLGSISTDTQYF. The part of the CDR3 DNA that was read is TGCGCCAGCAGCTTGGGCTCTATTAGCACAGATACG.

This clone was recorded many times. The read halts 3 residues ahead of the CDR3 end, with the missing end drawn from the germline J gene. V gene TRBV19 combines with J gene TRBJ2-2; D gene uncertain. The CDR3 contains 13 residues. Germline values: CDR1 LNHDA, CDR2 SQIVND (reference sequence). With 1 base removed from V and 4 bases from J, the gap between germline ends came to 4 bases. The CDR3 reads CASSIVITGELFF. Partial CDR3 DNA: TGTGCCAGTAGTATAGTAATCACCGGGGAG.

This clone occurred many times. This CDR3 is CASSLRQGPNNEQFF. Incomplete CDR3 DNA: TGCGCCAGCAGCTTGAGGCAGGGGCCCAACAATGAG. The gene calls are TRBV5-1 and TRBJ2-1; D perhaps matches TRBD1 (6 bases). The missing CDR3 end, 3 residues past where the read stops, is filled in from the germline J gene. This CDR3 is 15 amino acids long. Between the trimmed V and J ends, which lost 1 base and 5 bases, there was a span of 13 bases. Germline V lookup: CDR1 SGHRS, CDR2 YFSETQ.

This clone has at least ten counts. The read ends 3 residues shy of where the CDR3 ends; the end is completed using the germline J gene. V is TRBV30 and J is TRBJ1-5; a possible D gene is TRBD1 (6 bases). This CDR3 region has 13 residues. Germline values: CDR1 GTSNPN, CDR2 SVGIG (reference sequence). V dropped 4 bases and J dropped 7 bases, with 14 bases sitting between them. The sequenced CDR3 bases are TGTGCCTGGACTAGCGGGGGCGGACAGCCC. Translation: CAWTSGGGQP. The CDR3 as a whole reads CAWTSGGGQPQHF. The full variable domain, rest sourced from reference TRBV30 and TRBJ1-5, is SQTIHQWPATLVQPVGSPLSLECTVEGTSNPNLYWYRQAAGRGLQLLFYSVGIGQISSEVPQNLSASRPQDRQFILSSKKLLLSDSGFYLCAWTSGGGQPQHFGDGTRLSIL.

This clone has at least ten counts. The read falls 3 residues short of the CDR3 end, and the missing part is taken from the germline J gene. The V call is TRBV6-1, the J call TRBJ1-5, with unresolved D. Germline-derived CDR1 and CDR2 are MNHNS and SASEGT. CDR3 length equals 16 residues. Trimming removed 2 bases from V and 0 bases from J, with 11 bases in between. CDR3 sequence reads: CASSERADYSNQPQHF. The CDR3 bases that were read are TGTGCCAGCAGTGAAAGGGCCGATTATAGCAATCAGCCC.

This clone has at least ten counts. From the germline J gene comes the end of the CDR3, since the read stops 3 residues before it. V and J are TRBV20-1 and TRBJ2-5; tentatively, D is TRBD1 (6 bases). The V gene lost 6 bases and the J gene lost 1 base, with 18 bases spanning the gap. Germline assignment: CDR1 DFQATT and CDR2 SNEGSKA (reference sequence). The CDR3 spans 15 residues. CDR3 residues: CSANAVGQLQETQYF. Incomplete CDR3 DNA: TGCAGTGCCAATGCAGTCGGACAGCTCCAAGAGACC.

This clone was seen many times. The CDR3 end is not reached by the read, which stops 3 residues before it; the germline J gene fills it in. The chain combines TRBV19 with TRBJ1-1; D possibly corresponds to TRBD1 (6 bases). CDR3 size: 14 residues. Germline V gene sequence: CDR1 LNHDA, CDR2 SQIVND (reference sequence). The CDR3 DNA, read in part, is TGTGCCAGTAGTATAGATCGGAGGGGGTCGGGT. The encoded protein is CASSIDRRGSG. The full CDR3 protein reads CASSIDRRGSGAFF.

This clone has ten or more counts. The read halts 3 residues ahead of the CDR3 end, with the missing end drawn from the germline J gene. The rearrangement joins TRBV5-1 to TRBJ1-1; D is unresolved. The length of the CDR3 is 14 residues. V was clipped by 7 bases and J by 7 bases, with 20 bases between them. The V gene's germline CDR1 is SGHRS and CDR2 YFSETQ. Incomplete CDR3 DNA: TGCGCCAGCGTCCAAGGGATGACTACTGGTGAA. Its translation is CASVQGMTTGE. The complete CDR3 reads CASVQGMTTGEAFF.

This clone was seen repeatedly, ten times or more. CDR3: CASSEGQTSTDTQYF. CDR3 DNA, as far as it was read: TGTGCCAGCAGCGAGGGACAAACTAGCACAGATACG. The chain recombines TRBV2 with TRBJ2-3, with D possibly being TRBD1 (6 bases). The CDR3 end lies 3 residues beyond the end of the read and is filled in from the germline J gene. CDR1 is SNHLY and CDR2 is FYNNEI in the germline V gene. The CDR3 consists of 15 residues. Between the trimmed V and J ends, which lost 6 bases and 0 bases, there was a span of 13 bases.

Note on this clone: The read ends 3 residues early relative to the CDR3; the germline J gene fills the gap. The J gene is TRBJ2-7, the V gene TRBV11-2; tentatively, D is TRBD2 (5 bases). From germline, CDR1 is SGHAT and CDR2 FQNNGV. CDR3 length: 13 residues. The ends were cut back, 5 bases at V and 4 bases at J, with 12 bases in the middle. The part of the CDR3 DNA that was read is TGTGCCAGCAGCCGGGGTTCGACGTACGAG. Amino acid sequence: CASSRGSTYE. The CDR3, in full, reads CASSRGSTYEQYF.

This clone was seen many times. The CDR3 end falls 3 residues outside the read, so it is completed with the germline J gene. The genes are TRBV20-1 and TRBJ2-7, with 9 bases fitting TRBD1. CDR3 size: 16 residues. The V segment lost 6 bases and the J segment 0 bases; nucleotides outside the gene matches: 12. Germline V gives CDR1 DFQATT, CDR2 SNEGSKA (reference sequence). CDR3 region: CSARGQGEHPSYEQYF. The sequenced part of the CDR3 DNA is TGCAGTGCAAGGGGACAGGGAGAACATCCCTCCTACGAG.

Notes on this clone: Read sequence stops 3 residues before the CDR3 end, and the germline J gene provides the missing end. V gene TRBV11-2 combines with J gene TRBJ2-7; TRBD2 matches at 9 bases. CDR1 and CDR2 (germline): SGHAT, FQNNGV. The CDR3 covers 15 residues. J was trimmed by 1 base and V by 1 base; bases with no gene match: 2. Partial CDR3 DNA: TGTGCCAGCAGCTTAGGACTAGCGGTTTCCTACGAG. Translated: CASSLGLAVSYE. The whole CDR3 sequence reads CASSLGLAVSYEQYF.

Ten or more counts support this clone. The CDR3 goes on 3 residues after the read ends, and that part is filled in from the germline J gene. The rearrangement joins TRBV28 to TRBJ1-4; D remains unclear. The V end was cut by 2 bases, the J end by 8 bases, with 12 bases between. CDR3 length equals 14 residues. Germline CDR1 is MDHEN and CDR2 is SYDVKM. The CDR3 region is CASSLGEVGEKLFF. CDR3 DNA, as far as it was read: TGTGCCAGCAGTTTAGGTGAGGTCGGGGAAAAA. Variable domain in full (rest from reference TRBV28 and TRBJ1-4): DVKVTQSSRYLVKRTGEKVFLECVQDMDHENMFWYRQDPGLGLRLIYFSYDVKMKEKGDIPEGYSVSREKKERFSLILESASTNQTSMYLCASSLGEVGEKLFFGSGTQLSVL.

This clone was found many times. Read sequence stops 3 residues before the CDR3 end, and the germline J gene provides the missing end. The genes are TRBV6-2 or TRBV6-3 and TRBJ2-3; 10 nucleotides agree with TRBD2. V lost 5 bases and J lost 0; bases outside the gene matches: 2. Germline CDR1 is MNHEY and CDR2 is SVGEGT. CDR3 length equals 15 residues. The part of the CDR3 DNA that was read is TGTGCCAGCAGTCAGGGACTAGCGAGCACAGATACG. It encodes CASSQGLASTDT. The complete CDR3 reads CASSQGLASTDTQYF.

This clone was seen ten or more times. The CDR3 goes on 3 residues after the read ends, and that part is filled in from the germline J gene. The identical CDR3 is also encoded by other nucleotide sequences in the sample. The chain is built from TRBV18 and TRBJ2-7; TRBD1 matches at 11 bases. This CDR3 contains 14 residues. V lost 6 bases, J lost 2 bases, and 3 bases stayed unmatched. The V gene's germline CDR1 is KGHSH and CDR2 LQKENI. The CDR3 bases that were read are TGTGCCAGCTCGCCGGACAGGGGGCCCTACGAG. It encodes CASSPDRGPYE. The CDR3, in full, reads CASSPDRGPYEQYF.

This clone was detected ten times or more. The sequenced fragment ends 3 residues before the CDR3 boundary, so the rest is inferred from the germline J gene. The V gene is TRBV18, the J gene TRBJ1-5; the D gene is possibly TRBD1 (5 bases). The CDR3 has 13 residues. Trimming cost V 6 bases and J 1 base, with 7 bases left between them. Germline V gene lookup returns CDR1 KGHSH and CDR2 LQKENI. CDR3 sequence: CASSGGSNQPQHF. Partial CDR3 DNA: TGTGCCAGCTCTGGGGGGAGCAATCAGCCC.

This clone was counted between two and nine times. Sequencing ends 3 residues short of the CDR3 end; the germline J gene provides the rest. The chain carries TRBV2 and TRBJ1-6, with 7 bases matching TRBD1. The CDR3 is made up of 14 amino acids. Germline loops: CDR1 SNHLY, CDR2 FYNNEI. The V and J ends lost 7 bases and 9 bases, in that order; junction bases with no gene match: 9. The CDR3 bases that were read are TGTGCCAGCATTCAGGGGGTGGGAGGTTCACCC. As protein: CASIQGVGGSP. In full, the CDR3 is CASIQGVGGSPLHF.

Many counts were recorded for this clone. The observed sequence ends 3 residues before the CDR3 terminus, with the missing tail filled in from the germline J gene. The V call is TRBV19, the J call TRBJ2-1, with 8 bases matching TRBD1. This CDR3 region has 16 residues. V lost 10 bases to trimming and J lost 6 bases; unmatched junction nucleotides: 17. Germline assignment: CDR1 LNHDA and CDR2 SQIVND (reference sequence). The DNA read from the CDR3 is TGTGCCACCAAAGCCCTCGGGACAGGTTCGTTCAATGAG. This encodes CATKALGTGSFNE. Given in full, the CDR3 is CATKALGTGSFNEQFF.

This clone was observed at least ten times. The read terminates 3 residues before the CDR3 end, so the remaining end is supplied by the germline J gene. The chain carries TRBV19 and TRBJ2-5; no clear D gene. This CDR3 spans 14 amino acids. The V end lost 1 base, the J end lost 1 base, and 7 bases lay between the germline ends. Germline values: CDR1 LNHDA, CDR2 SQIVND (reference sequence). The CDR3 region is CASSIGYSQETQYF. CDR3 DNA, as far as it was read: TGTGCCAGTAGTATAGGCTACTCCCAAGAGACC.

This clone has a count of ten or more. The read falls 3 residues short of the CDR3 end, and the missing part is taken from the germline J gene. The chain recombines TRBV2 with TRBJ1-2, with no clear D. V was shortened by 4 bases and J by 5 bases, with 26 bases between the two germline ends. This CDR3 region has 18 residues. Germline CDR1 is SNHLY and CDR2 is FYNNEI. The CDR3 bases that were read are TGTGCCAGCAGTGTAATGGGTGGCCAGGTGACGTCTTGGTATGGC. It is translated as CASSVMGGQVTSWYG. From start to end, the CDR3 is CASSVMGGQVTSWYGYTF.

With regard to this clone: The read ends 3 residues shy of where the CDR3 ends; the end is completed using the germline J gene. V gene TRBV7-6 combines with J gene TRBJ1-1; D is possibly TRBD1 (5 bases). Germline V gene lookup returns CDR1 SGHVS and CDR2 FNYEAQ. This CDR3 region has 18 residues. CDR3 DNA (partial): TGTGCCAGCAGCGGCGAGGGACTAGCGGGAGCAAGGACCGAGACC. This encodes CASSGEGLAGARTET. The full CDR3 protein is CASSGEGLAGARTETAFF.

The table lists this clone with many counts. Sequencing ends 3 residues short of the CDR3 end; the germline J gene provides the rest. The gene calls are TRBV14 and TRBJ1-4; D unclear. V shed 4 bases and J shed 5 bases, with 14 bases lying between them. This CDR3 is built from 15 residues. Germline CDR1 is SGHDN and CDR2 is FVKESK. The CDR3 region is CASSLGVTRNEKLFF. CDR3 DNA (partial): TGTGCCAGCAGCCTCGGGGTCACCCGGAATGAAAAA. Full variable domain (outside the CDR3, taken from reference TRBV14 and TRBJ1-4): EAGVTQFPSHSVIEKGQTVTLRCDPISGHDNLYWYRRVMGKEIKFLLHFVKESKQDESGMPNNRFLAERTGGTYSTLKVQPAELEDSGVYFCASSLGVTRNEKLFFGSGTQLSVL.

This clone has at least ten counts. The read ends 3 residues early relative to the CDR3; the germline J gene fills the gap. The genes are TRBV19 and TRBJ1-5; D is possibly TRBD1 (5 bases). This CDR3 region has 16 residues. Trimming shortened V by 5 bases and J by 1 base, and 15 bases separated the two germline ends. Germline values: CDR1 LNHDA, CDR2 SQIVND (reference sequence). CDR3 loop: CASSYTGSFSNQPQHF. The part of the CDR3 DNA that was read is TGTGCCAGTAGTTATACAGGTTCCTTCAGCAATCAGCCC.